The 15 T cell receptor beta chains below come from one sample, sequenced in a study of early T cells in non-severe SARS-CoV-2 infection. TCRdb itself ran the 5' RACE reads through MiXCR, one entry per CDR3 protein. Here the sample spans under 85,000 distinct CDR3 sequences, over 10% being singletons. Sequencing used whole blood. The receptors were gathered from an adult who was a healthcare worker with PCR-confirmed SARS-CoV-2 infection or an uninfected control (not recorded which).

This clonotype has a handful of counts. The chain couples TRBV6-5 to TRBJ2-6; tentative D call: TRBD2 (6 bases). From germline, CDR1 is MNHEY and CDR2 SVGAGI. V gave up 1 base and J gave up 1 base, with 8 bases separating them. The CDR3 covers 16 residues. This CDR3 is CASSYFRGSGANVLTF. The CDR3, as DNA: TGTGCCAGCAGTTACTTCCGGGGGTCTGGGGCCAACGTCCTGACTTTC.

This clonotype was detected a few times. V and J are TRBV20-1 and TRBJ2-7; D is ambiguous. The CDR3 is 11 residues long. V lost 6 bases to trimming and J lost 6 bases, with 12 bases between them. CDR1 is DFQATT, CDR2 SNEGSKA, per germline (reference sequence). Here the CDR3 reads CSASPWGEQYF. In DNA form, the CDR3 reads TGCAGTGCCTCCCCGTGGGGCGAGCAGTACTTC.

This clonotype has just a few counts. The rearrangement joins TRBV29-1 to TRBJ2-5, with TRBD2 identical over 15 bases. CDR3 length equals 15 residues. In germline, CDR1 is SQVTM, CDR2 ANQGSEA. Trimming took 7 bases from V and 5 from J; bases not matched to a gene: 8. The CDR3 is CSDRPGTSGRETQYF. CDR3 DNA: TGCAGCGACCGTCCCGGGACTAGCGGGAGGGAGACCCAGTACTTC.

With respect to this clonotype: A much larger clonotype is one base distant, so this may be a read error. This chain connects TRBV24-1 to TRBJ2-7; 9 nucleotides agree with TRBD2. Germline CDR1 is KGHDR and CDR2 is SFDVKD. The CDR3 covers 13 residues. CDR3 sequence: CATSVAGGDEPYF. Here the CDR3 DNA reads TGTGCCACCAGTGTCGCGGGAGGGGACGAGCCGTACTTC.

The chain links TRBV5-6 to TRBJ1-4; 10 bases agree with TRBD1. The CDR3 has 15 residues. V trimming: 3 bases; J trimming: 7 bases; junction bases outside the gene matches: 6. The germline gives CDR1 SGHDT, CDR2 YYEEEE. The chain's CDR3 is CASSSPGTGAEKLFF. The CDR3, as DNA: TGTGCCAGCAGCTCACCCGGGACAGGGGCTGAAAAACTGTTTTTT. Supplemented by reference TRBV5-6 and TRBJ1-4, the full variable domain reads DAGVTQSPTHLIKTRGQQVTLRCSPKSGHDTVSWYQQALGQGPQFIFQYYEEEERQRGNFPDRFSGHQFPNYSSELNVNALLLGDSALYLCASSSPGTGAEKLFFGSGTQLSVL.

The chain combines TRBV29-1 with TRBJ1-1, with D hard to call. V lost 3 bases, J lost 0 bases, and 8 bases lay in between. Germline CDR1 and CDR2: SQVTM and ANQGSEA. The CDR3 has 13 amino acids. The CDR3 DNA reads TGCAGCGTTGATCCGGGGATGAACACTGAAGCTTTCTTT. Its translation is CSVDPGMNTEAFF.

This clonotype was recorded at least ten times. The V and J genes are TRBV28 and TRBJ2-7, with unresolved D. This CDR3 is built from 12 residues. Germline V gene sequence: CDR1 MDHEN, CDR2 SYDVKM. The V end was cut by 1 base, the J end by 3 bases, with 4 bases between. The chain's CDR3 is CASSLYSYEQYF. CDR3 sequence (DNA): TGTGCCAGCAGTTTATACAGCTACGAGCAGTACTTC.

Only a few counts were recorded for this clonotype. V gene TRBV7-9 combines with J gene TRBJ2-1; 9 bases map to TRBD2. Germline CDR1 reads SEHNR; CDR2 reads FQNEAQ (reference sequence). V was pared by 0 bases and J by 8 bases, with 8 bases of the junction left unmatched. The CDR3 length is 16 residues. CDR3 loop: CASSLAGSGGRYEQFF. The CDR3 region has the DNA TGTGCCAGCAGCTTAGCTGGCAGCGGGGGGCGCTATGAGCAGTTCTTC.

This clonotype was counted many times. The rearrangement links TRBV6-2 or TRBV6-3 to TRBJ2-5; possibly TRBD2 for D (6 bases). There are 14 residues in the CDR3. Trimming left V 8 bases short and J 2 bases short, with 15 bases between. The germline CDR1 and CDR2 sequences are MNHEY and SVGEGT. CDR3 sequence reads: CASSYGEEQETQYF. In nucleotides, the CDR3 is TGTGCCAGCTCTTACGGGGAGGAGCAAGAGACCCAGTACTTC.

This CDR3 reads CASSLDLRIQYF. CDR3 in DNA: TGCGCCAGCAGCCTCGACCTCCGAATTCAGTACTTC. The V gene is TRBV4-1, the J gene TRBJ2-4; D is unresolved. Trimming stripped 4 bases from V and 10 bases from J, with 11 bases between. Germline V gene data show CDR1 as MGHRA and CDR2 as YSYEKL. This CDR3 contains 12 residues.

V usage is TRBV24-1 and J usage is TRBJ1-5; no definite D call. This CDR3 is built from 12 residues. V gave up 4 bases and J gave up 9 bases, with 9 bases separating them. The germline V gene encodes CDR1 KGHDR and CDR2 SFDVKD. The CDR3 sequence is CATSDPLGPQHF. CDR3 DNA: TGTGCCACCAGTGACCCATTGGGGCCCCAGCATTTT.

This clonotype was counted only a few times. V is TRBV13 and J is TRBJ2-5, with D perhaps being TRBD1 or TRBD2 (5 bases each). The CDR3 sequence is 14 residues long. V was shortened by 5 bases and J by 5 bases, with 15 bases between the two germline ends. Germline-derived CDR1 and CDR2 are PRHDT and FYEKMQ (reference sequence). CDR3 loop: CASSDRLWGETQYF. The CDR3 nucleotides are TGTGCCAGCAGCGACCGGCTGTGGGGGGAGACCCAGTACTTC.

There are a few counts of this clonotype. The chain is built from TRBV5-1 and TRBJ1-5; 10 bases fit TRBD1. Germline V CDR1 and CDR2: SGHRS, YFSETQ. V gave up 4 bases and J gave up 0 bases; unmatched junction bases: 13. CDR3 size: 19 residues. CDR3 protein: CASSLLPGQGSYSNQPQHF. As DNA, the CDR3 is TGCGCCAGCAGCCTCCTACCGGGACAGGGGTCGTATAGCAATCAGCCCCAGCATTTT.

This clonotype was seen more than once but under ten times. This chain connects TRBV29-1 to TRBJ1-1; 7 nucleotides align to TRBD1. The V and J ends lost 7 bases and 1 base, in that order; junction bases with no gene match: 3. Germline values: CDR1 SQVTM, CDR2 ANQGSEA. The CDR3 length is 12 residues. The CDR3 loop is CSGDRANTEAFF. The CDR3 DNA sequence: TGCAGCGGAGACAGGGCGAACACTGAAGCTTTCTTT.

V usage is TRBV15 and J usage is TRBJ1-5; a weak D match, TRBD1 (5 bases). The CDR3 is 17 residues long. The V gene lost 0 bases and the J gene lost 3 bases, with 15 bases spanning the gap. The germline CDR1 and CDR2 sequences are LNHNV and YYDKDF (reference sequence). The DNA for the CDR3 is TGTGCCACCAGCAGAGATAGGCCAGGGCGATCCAATCAGCCCCAGCATTTT. Amino acid sequence: CATSRDRPGRSNQPQHF.